A selection of T cell receptor beta chains follows, all from one sample in a study of CD8 T cells in Susac syndrome. TCRdb re-derived calls from the immunoSEQ multiplex PCR reads in MiXCR, one entry per CDR3 protein. The sample lists about 290,000 distinct CDR3 sequences; 85% were seen once. Sequenced sample: CD8+ T cells from PBMCs. These TCRs come from a human donor with multiple sclerosis. The CDR3 runs from the conserved cysteine through the conserved F or W. The D gene is left open where the match is weak. Clone size is shown for a subset of rows, as once, few, many or a class of expanded clone.

J gene,V gene,clone size,D gene,CDR3 DNA,CDR3 protein
TRBJ1-1,TRBV7-9,once,NA,TGTGCCAGCAGCTTAAGCGTCGGCAGATTCACTGAAGCTTTCTTT,CASSLSVGRFTEAFF
TRBJ2-1,TRBV2,NA,TRBD2,TGTGCCAGCAGTGAACTGATGGTAGCGGGAGTGAATGAGCAGTTCTTC,CASSELMVAGVNEQFF
TRBJ2-1,TRBV20-1,once,NA,TGCAGTGCCCCGGTGGCTAGCTGGGTCCTCATACAAGAGCAGTTCTTC,CSAPVASWVLIQEQFF
TRBJ2-7,TRBV12-3/TRBV12-4,NA,NA,TGTGCCAGCAGTTCCTCTTACCGGGGGCCAGGATACGAGCAGTACTTC,CASSSSYRGPGYEQYF
TRBJ1-1,TRBV5-1,NA,TRBD1,TGCGCCAGCAGCTTGGGACCTCAGGGGGCAGGCACTGAAGCTTTCTTT,CASSLGPQGAGTEAFF
TRBJ1-1,TRBV10-3,NA,NA,TGTGCCATCAGCCCTGAGAGTGGCGTGAGCACTGAAGCTTTCTTT,CAISPESGVSTEAFF
TRBJ1-4,TRBV28,NA,NA,TGTGCCAGCAGTTCTCGGGGTCTTAATGAAAAACTGTTTTTT,CASSSRGLNEKLFF
TRBJ1-2,TRBV6-1,NA,TRBD1,TGTGCCAGCAGTGACGCCACGGACAGGGGCGCCTATGGCTACACCTTC,CASSDATDRGAYGYTF
TRBJ2-2,TRBV28,NA,TRBD1,TGTGCCAGCAGTCGGGCAGGGGGAACCGGGGAGCTGTTTTTT,CASSRAGGTGELFF
TRBJ2-6,TRBV5-1,NA,NA,TGCGCCAGCTCCCCCCCCATTGGGGCCAACGTCCTGACTTTC,CASSPPIGANVLTF
TRBJ2-1,TRBV19,NA,NA,TGTGCCAGTAGGGTGACAGGAAACAATGAGCAGTTCTTC,CASRVTGNNEQFF
TRBJ2-4,TRBV7-9,NA,NA,TGTACCAGCAGCTTAGGGGGGCTCCGCATACCGGCCAAAAACATTCAGTACTTC,CTSSLGGLRIPAKNIQYF
TRBJ2-5,TRBV3-1,NA,NA,TGTGCCAGCAGCCAAGATTACGCAGGGAGTAAGACCCAGTACTTC,CASSQDYAGSKTQYF
TRBJ2-7,TRBV5-1,NA,TRBD1,TGCGCCAGCAGCCTTACAGGGGGCAGCGGCGACGAGCAGTACTTC,CASSLTGGSGDEQYF